One and the same sample provided the 23 T cell receptor beta chains below, sequenced in a study of cytomegalovirus exposure and HLA in healthy donors (dated by TCRdb to 2015 to 2018). The library was prepared using the immunoSEQ multiplex PCR assay. TCRdb took over this immuneACCESS table, retaining in-frame rearrangements with V and J assigned. Such tables are incomplete; in checked studies, under half of the missing clones stem from an unresolved V gene, and the remainder is unexplained. The sample data list about 120,000 clones, and around 89% of these were observed just once. The ten largest clones add up to more than 5% of the sample. Sequencing was done on a sample of PBMCs. The receptors were gathered from a woman younger than 35 in good health and CMV-seropositive.

The V call is TRBV5-6, the J call TRBJ1-5; the D gene is possibly TRBD1 (5 bases). This CDR3 spans 15 amino acids. Germline lookup yields CDR1 SGHDT and CDR2 YYEEEE. Trimming removed 0 bases at V and 2 bases at J, with 9 bases between. CDR3 protein: CASSLAQGGNQPQHF. The CDR3 nucleotides are TGTGCCAGCAGCTTGGCCCAGGGCGGCAATCAGCCCCAGCATTTT.

The chain employs TRBV28 and TRBJ1-1; the D gene is possibly TRBD1 (5 bases). The germline V gene has CDR1 MDHEN and CDR2 SYDVKM. CDR3 size: 13 residues. The V gene lost 6 bases and the J gene lost 7 bases, with 15 bases spanning the gap. The CDR3: CASRESPGVEAFF. Here the CDR3 DNA reads TGTGCCAGCAGGGAATCTCCGGGGGTTGAAGCTTTCTTT.

The V call is TRBV2, the J call TRBJ1-5, with D perhaps matching TRBD1 (5 bases). V lost 3 bases, J lost 7 bases, and 13 bases lay in between. The CDR3 is 14 amino acids. From germline, CDR1 is SNHLY and CDR2 FYNNEI. DNA for the CDR3: TGTGCCAGCAGTGAGGACACCCGGGGGCAGCCCCAGCATTTT. Translated: CASSEDTRGQPQHF.

V and J are TRBV7-2 and TRBJ2-7; no firm D call. The CDR3 length is 13 residues. Germline V gene sequence: CDR1 SGHTA, CDR2 FQGNSA. The germline V and J ends were trimmed by 4 bases and 3 bases, with 10 bases remaining between them. CDR3 nucleotides: TGTGCCAGCAGCTGGAACAGTCGCTACGAGCAGTACTTC. It is translated as CASSWNSRYEQYF.

The J gene is TRBJ2-2, the V gene TRBV5-4; 9 bases are shared with TRBD1. V shed 4 bases and J 5 bases; nucleotides not matched to a gene: 18. The CDR3 is 19 amino acids. Germline loops: CDR1 SGHNT, CDR2 YYREEE (reference sequence). The CDR3 sequence is CASSHSRDRVGVRTGELFF. CDR3 sequence (DNA): TGTGCCAGCAGCCACTCCCGGGACAGGGTTGGGGTGAGGACCGGGGAGCTGTTTTTT.

This chain's CDR3 is CASSQVQGPNQPQHF. The CDR3 bases are TGCGCCAGCAGCCAAGTCCAGGGGCCCAATCAGCCCCAGCATTTT. The J gene is TRBJ1-5, the V gene TRBV4-1; a possible D gene is TRBD1 (6 bases). Germline CDR1 MGHRA, CDR2 YSYEKL. Trimming removed 1 base at V and 3 bases at J, with 10 bases between. The CDR3 contains 15 residues.

The CDR3 spells CAWSQPGRYEQYF. CDR3 DNA: TGTGCCTGGAGTCAGCCGGGTAGGTACGAGCAGTACTTC. The chain has TRBV30 and TRBJ2-7; D is uncertain. This CDR3 has 13 residues. The germline gives CDR1 GTSNPN, CDR2 SVGIG (reference sequence). V lost 2 bases and J lost 4, with 12 bases in between.

V and J are TRBV11-2 and TRBJ1-5; the match to TRBD1 covers 8 bases. CDR1 is SGHAT, CDR2 FQNNGV, per germline. The CDR3 loop spans 16 amino acids. The junction had 8 bases not matched to a gene; V was cut back by 1 base and J by 6 bases. CDR3 DNA: TGTGCCAGCAGCTTAGCAGGGGGCGAGAAGGGTCAGCCCCAGCATTTT. It encodes CASSLAGGEKGQPQHF.

J is TRBJ1-2 and V is TRBV2, with 7 bases lining up with TRBD1. The CDR3 is made up of 12 amino acids. J gave up 2 bases and V 8 bases, and 2 bases lay outside the gene matches. From germline, CDR1 is SNHLY and CDR2 FYNNEI. CDR3 sequence: CASQQGNYGYTF. The CDR3 coding sequence is TGTGCCAGCCAACAGGGGAACTATGGCTACACCTTC.

This clone was seen just once. The chain links TRBV13 to TRBJ2-7, with TRBD2 matching over 10 bases. Unmatched junction bases numbered 10, after V lost 5 bases and J lost 6 bases. CDR1 and CDR2 (germline): PRHDT, FYEKMQ (reference sequence). CDR3 size: 15 residues. The CDR3 loop is CASSPTAGGSGEQYF. CDR3 coding DNA: TGTGCCAGCAGCCCTACAGCGGGAGGGTCCGGCGAGCAGTACTTC.

This clone is a singleton in its sample. The gene calls are TRBV5-1 and TRBJ2-1; 8 bases map to TRBD1. The germline V gene has CDR1 SGHRS and CDR2 YFSETQ. This CDR3 spans 13 amino acids. Unmatched junction bases numbered 6, after V lost 5 bases and J lost 8 bases. DNA for the CDR3: TGCGCCAGCAGACCGCAGGGGGCATATGAGCAGTTCTTC. This sequence encodes CASRPQGAYEQFF.

J is TRBJ2-1 and V is TRBV7-3, with 8 positions matching TRBD2. The CDR3 runs to 15 residues. The V gene's germline CDR1 is SGHTA and CDR2 FQGTGA. V lost 5 bases and J lost 6; bases outside the gene matches: 9. This chain's CDR3 is CASSPGRGGPNEQFF. The CDR3, as DNA: TGTGCCAGCAGCCCTGGCCGGGGGGGTCCCAATGAGCAGTTCTTC.

This rearrangement joins TRBV25-1 to TRBJ2-1; perhaps TRBD1 as D (6 bases). This CDR3 has 15 amino acids. Per the germline V gene, CDR1 is MGHDK and CDR2 is SYGVNS. V gave up 2 bases and J gave up 9 bases, with 17 bases separating them. The CDR3 reads CASSETWGPRGEQFF. The CDR3 nucleotides read TGTGCCAGCAGTGAAACCTGGGGCCCCAGGGGTGAGCAGTTCTTC.

The chain is built from TRBV4-1 and TRBJ1-2; D call uncertain. The CDR3 has 15 amino acids. Looked up from germline, CDR1 is MGHRA and CDR2 is YSYEKL. V dropped 4 bases and J dropped 4 bases, with 16 bases sitting between them. CDR3 residues: CASSRGEGAFYGYTF. The CDR3 DNA reads TGCGCCAGCAGCCGCGGCGAGGGCGCTTTCTATGGCTACACCTTC.

The rearrangement uses TRBV11-3 and TRBJ2-3; 7 nucleotides align to TRBD2. Germline V lookup: CDR1 SGHNT, CDR2 YENEEA. This CDR3 has 15 amino acids. The trim removed 5 bases at V and 2 bases at J, leaving 7 bases unmatched. The CDR3 loop reads CASSHDGTNTDTQYF. The CDR3 nucleotides are TGTGCCAGCAGCCATGACGGGACTAACACAGATACGCAGTATTTT.

The gene calls are TRBV6-1 and TRBJ1-1, with TRBD1 identical over 7 bases. V lost 4 bases and J lost 6; bases outside the gene matches: 5. Germline V gives CDR1 MNHNS, CDR2 SASEGT. The CDR3 loop spans 13 amino acids. CDR3 sequence: CASSVDRFSEAFF. The CDR3, as DNA: TGTGCCAGCAGTGTGGACAGGTTCTCTGAAGCTTTCTTT.

The genes are TRBV5-4 and TRBJ1-1; no firm D call. The CDR3 is made up of 14 amino acids. V was trimmed by 2 bases and J by 0 bases, leaving 8 bases between them. Germline V gene lookup returns CDR1 SGHNT and CDR2 YYREEE (reference sequence). In DNA form, the CDR3 reads TGTGCCAGCAGCTTAAGTCAGGTGAACACTGAAGCTTTCTTT. Translated, it gives CASSLSQVNTEAFF. The variable domain in full, completed from reference TRBV5-4 and TRBJ1-1, reads ETGVTQSPTHLIKTRGQQVTLRCSSQSGHNTVSWYQQALGQGPQFIFQYYREEENGRGNFPPRFSGLQFPNYSSELNVNALELDDSALYLCASSLSQVNTEAFFGQGTRLTVV.

This chain links TRBV7-8 with TRBJ1-5; 7 nucleotides align to TRBD1. From germline, CDR1 is SGHVS and CDR2 FQNEAQ. V shed 2 bases, J shed 3 bases, and the junction held 10 bases outside the gene matches. The CDR3 covers 17 residues. CDR3 nucleotide sequence: TGTGCCAGCAGCTTACAGAAACCCGGGACAGCCAATCAGCCCCAGCATTTT. Its protein is CASSLQKPGTANQPQHF. The variable domain in full, with the rest retrieved from reference TRBV7-8 and TRBJ1-5, is GAGVSQSPRYKVAKRGQDVALRCDPISGHVSLFWYQQALGQGPEFLTYFQNEAQLDKSGLPSDRFFAERPEGSVSTLKIQRTQQEDSAVYLCASSLQKPGTANQPQHFGDGTRLSIL.

V usage is TRBV11-2 and J usage is TRBJ1-4; the D gene is possibly TRBD1 (6 bases). Germline assignment: CDR1 SGHAT and CDR2 FQNNGV. The CDR3 runs 15 residues. The ends were cut back, 6 bases at V and 4 bases at J, with 15 bases in the middle. The CDR3 loop is CASSLVSGVNEKLFF. The CDR3 nucleotides read TGTGCCAGCAGTCTAGTTTCAGGGGTTAATGAAAAACTGTTTTTT.

The V and J genes are TRBV6-5 and TRBJ1-1; D not certain. Germline V gives CDR1 MNHEY, CDR2 SVGAGI. V was shortened by 4 bases and J by 4 bases, with 10 bases between the two germline ends. The CDR3 sequence is 13 residues long. This CDR3 reads CASSSLDSTEAFF. CDR3 nucleotides: TGTGCCAGCAGTTCTCTGGACTCCACTGAAGCTTTCTTT.

The rearrangement links TRBV29-1 to TRBJ2-1; the match to TRBD2 covers 8 bases. This CDR3 contains 14 residues. Germline CDR1 SQVTM, CDR2 ANQGSEA. The junction had 7 bases not matched to a gene; V was cut back by 4 bases and J by 5 bases. The CDR3 DNA follows: TGCAGCGTTGTGTCCGGGAGGGTAAACAATGAGCAGTTCTTC. It translates to CSVVSGRVNNEQFF.

The V and J genes are TRBV4-3 and TRBJ2-1; D gene unclear. The CDR3 covers 15 residues. Per the germline V gene, CDR1 is LGHNA and CDR2 is YSLEER. V dropped 1 base and J dropped 1 base, with 8 bases sitting between them. The CDR3 DNA sequence: TGCGCCAGCAGCCAAGTGCCTAATTCCTACAATGAGCAGTTCTTC. Translated: CASSQVPNSYNEQFF.

The CDR3 reads CASSIDPRAKNIQYF. As DNA, the CDR3 is TGTGCCAGTAGTATAGATCCCAGGGCCAAAAACATTCAGTACTTC. The chain combines TRBV19 with TRBJ2-4; the D is unclear. CDR1 is LNHDA and CDR2 is SQIVND in the germline V gene (reference sequence). The length of the CDR3 is 15 residues. V dropped 0 bases and J dropped 1 base, with 7 bases sitting between them.